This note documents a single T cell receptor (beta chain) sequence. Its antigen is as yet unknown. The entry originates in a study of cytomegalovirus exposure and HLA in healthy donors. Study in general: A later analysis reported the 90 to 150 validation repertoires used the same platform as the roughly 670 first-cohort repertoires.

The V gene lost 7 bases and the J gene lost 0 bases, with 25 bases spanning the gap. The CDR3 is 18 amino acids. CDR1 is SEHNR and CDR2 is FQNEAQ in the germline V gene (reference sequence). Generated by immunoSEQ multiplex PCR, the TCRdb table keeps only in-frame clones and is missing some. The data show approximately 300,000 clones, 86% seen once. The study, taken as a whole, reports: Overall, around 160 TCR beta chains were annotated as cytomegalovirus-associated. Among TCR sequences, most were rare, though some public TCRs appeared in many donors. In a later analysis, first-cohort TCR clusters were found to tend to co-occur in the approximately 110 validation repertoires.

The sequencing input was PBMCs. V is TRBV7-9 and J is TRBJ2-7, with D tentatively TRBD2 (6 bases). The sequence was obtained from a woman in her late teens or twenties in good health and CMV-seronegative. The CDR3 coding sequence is TGTGCCAGCAACCCCCCCGGAGGAGGGATCCTCAGCTCCTACGAGCAGTACTTC. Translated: CASNPPGGGILSSYEQYF.